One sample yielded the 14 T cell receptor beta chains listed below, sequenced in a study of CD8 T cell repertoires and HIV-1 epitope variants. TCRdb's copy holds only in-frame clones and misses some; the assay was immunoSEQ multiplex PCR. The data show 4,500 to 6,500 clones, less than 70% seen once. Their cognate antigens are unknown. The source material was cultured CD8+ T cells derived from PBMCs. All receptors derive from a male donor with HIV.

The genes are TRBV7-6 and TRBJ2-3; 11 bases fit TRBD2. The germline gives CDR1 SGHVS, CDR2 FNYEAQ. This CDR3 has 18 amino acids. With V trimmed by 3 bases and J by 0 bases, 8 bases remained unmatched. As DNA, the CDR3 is TGTGCCAGCAGCTTTTCTAGCGGGAGGCTCTCAAGCACAGATACGCAGTATTTT. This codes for CASSFSSGRLSSTDTQYF.

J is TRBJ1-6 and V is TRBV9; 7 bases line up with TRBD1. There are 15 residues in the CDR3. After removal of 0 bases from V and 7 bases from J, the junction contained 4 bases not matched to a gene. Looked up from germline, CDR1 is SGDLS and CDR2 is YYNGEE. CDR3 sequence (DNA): TGTGCCAGCAGCGTAGTGACAGGGTGGAATTCACCCCTCCACTTT. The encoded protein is CASSVVTGWNSPLHF.

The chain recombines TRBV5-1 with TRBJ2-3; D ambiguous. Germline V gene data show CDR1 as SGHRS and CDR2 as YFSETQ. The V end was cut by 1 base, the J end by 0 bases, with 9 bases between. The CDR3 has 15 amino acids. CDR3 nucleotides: TGCGCCAGCAGCTTGTTTGATTACAGCACAGATACGCAGTATTTT. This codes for CASSLFDYSTDTQYF.

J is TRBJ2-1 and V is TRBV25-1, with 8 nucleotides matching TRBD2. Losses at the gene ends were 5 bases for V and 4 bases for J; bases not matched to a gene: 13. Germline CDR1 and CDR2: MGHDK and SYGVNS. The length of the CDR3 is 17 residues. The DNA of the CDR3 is TGTGCCAGCAGTCGAATGGGGGTAGCGGGAAGGTACAATGAGCAGTTCTTC. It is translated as CASSRMGVAGRYNEQFF.

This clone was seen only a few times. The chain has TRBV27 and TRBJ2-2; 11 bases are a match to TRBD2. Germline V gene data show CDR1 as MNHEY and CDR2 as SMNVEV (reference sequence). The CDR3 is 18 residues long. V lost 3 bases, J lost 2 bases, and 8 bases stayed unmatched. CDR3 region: CASSFTTSGNLNTGELFF. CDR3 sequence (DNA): TGTGCCAGCAGTTTTACGACTAGCGGGAACTTAAACACCGGGGAGCTGTTTTTT.

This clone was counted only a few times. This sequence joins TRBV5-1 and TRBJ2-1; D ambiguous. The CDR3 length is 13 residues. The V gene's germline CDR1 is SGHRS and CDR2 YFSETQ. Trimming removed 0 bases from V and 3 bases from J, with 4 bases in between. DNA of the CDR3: TGCGCCAGCAGCTTGGGTGTCTACAATGAGCAGTTCTTC. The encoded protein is CASSLGVYNEQFF.

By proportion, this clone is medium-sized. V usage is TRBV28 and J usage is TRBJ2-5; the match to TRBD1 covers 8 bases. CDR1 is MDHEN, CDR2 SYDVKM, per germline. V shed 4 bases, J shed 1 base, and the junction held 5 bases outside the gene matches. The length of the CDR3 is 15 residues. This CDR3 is CASSSPDRAQETQYF. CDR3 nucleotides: TGTGCCAGCAGTTCCCCGGACAGGGCCCAAGAGACCCAGTACTTC.

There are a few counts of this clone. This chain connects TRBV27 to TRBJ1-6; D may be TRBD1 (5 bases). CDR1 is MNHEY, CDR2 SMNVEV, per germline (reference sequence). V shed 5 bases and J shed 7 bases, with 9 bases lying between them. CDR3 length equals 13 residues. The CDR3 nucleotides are TGTGCCAGCAGTCCGGGGCCGAATTCACCCCTCCACTTT. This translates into CASSPGPNSPLHF.

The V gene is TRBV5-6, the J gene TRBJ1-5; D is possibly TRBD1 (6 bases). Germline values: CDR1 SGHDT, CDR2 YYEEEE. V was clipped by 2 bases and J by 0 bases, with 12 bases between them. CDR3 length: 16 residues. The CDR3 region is CASSLSGAYSNQPQHF. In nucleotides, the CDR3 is TGTGCCAGCAGCTTATCAGGGGCATATAGCAATCAGCCCCAGCATTTT.

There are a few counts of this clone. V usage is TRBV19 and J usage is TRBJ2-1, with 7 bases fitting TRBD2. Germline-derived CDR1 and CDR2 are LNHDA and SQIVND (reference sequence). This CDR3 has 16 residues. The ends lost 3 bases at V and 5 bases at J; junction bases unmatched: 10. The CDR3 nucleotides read TGTGCCAGTAGTATGGCGGGGGTTTGGATGGACAATGAGCAGTTCTTC. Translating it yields CASSMAGVWMDNEQFF.

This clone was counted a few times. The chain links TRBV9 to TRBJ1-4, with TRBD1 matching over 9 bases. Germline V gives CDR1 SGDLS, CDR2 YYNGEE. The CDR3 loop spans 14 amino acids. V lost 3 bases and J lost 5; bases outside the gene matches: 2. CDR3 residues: CASSADRGNEKLFF. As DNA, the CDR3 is TGTGCCAGCAGCGCTGACAGGGGGAATGAAAAACTGTTTTTT.

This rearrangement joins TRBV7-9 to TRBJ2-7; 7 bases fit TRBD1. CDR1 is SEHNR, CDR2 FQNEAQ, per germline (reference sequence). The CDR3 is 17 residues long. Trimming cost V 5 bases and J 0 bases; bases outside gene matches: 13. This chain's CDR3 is CASSPDRGTASSYEQYF. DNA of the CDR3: TGTGCCAGCAGCCCTGATCGTGGGACAGCGAGCTCCTACGAGCAGTACTTC. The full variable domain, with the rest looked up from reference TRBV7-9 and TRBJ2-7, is DTGVSQNPRHKITKRGQNVTFRCDPISEHNRLYWYRQTLGQGPEFLTYFQNEAQLEKSRLLSDRFSAERPKGSFSTLEIQRTEQGDSAMYLCASSPDRGTASSYEQYFGPGTRLTVT.

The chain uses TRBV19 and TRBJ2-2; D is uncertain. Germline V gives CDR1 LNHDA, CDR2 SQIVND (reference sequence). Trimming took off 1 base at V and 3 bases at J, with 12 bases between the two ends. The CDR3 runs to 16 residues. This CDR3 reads CASSIVWGSDTGELFF. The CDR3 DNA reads TGTGCCAGTAGTATAGTCTGGGGTTCGGACACCGGGGAGCTGTTTTTT.

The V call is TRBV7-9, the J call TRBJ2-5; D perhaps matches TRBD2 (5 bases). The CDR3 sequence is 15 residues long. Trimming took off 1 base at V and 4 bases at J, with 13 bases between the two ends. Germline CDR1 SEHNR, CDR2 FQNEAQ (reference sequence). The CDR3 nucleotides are TGTGCCAGCAGCTTAGGAGAGGGCTTTGTAGAGACCCAGTACTTC. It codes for CASSLGEGFVETQYF.